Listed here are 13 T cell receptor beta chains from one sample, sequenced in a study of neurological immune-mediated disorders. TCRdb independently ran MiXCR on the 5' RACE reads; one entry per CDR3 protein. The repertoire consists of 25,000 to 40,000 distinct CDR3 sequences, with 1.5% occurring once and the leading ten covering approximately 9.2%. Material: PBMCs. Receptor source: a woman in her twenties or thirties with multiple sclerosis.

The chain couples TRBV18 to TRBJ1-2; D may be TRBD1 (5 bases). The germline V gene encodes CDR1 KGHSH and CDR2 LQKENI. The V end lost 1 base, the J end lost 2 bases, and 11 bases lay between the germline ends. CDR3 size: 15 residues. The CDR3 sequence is CASSPLNDRNYGYTF. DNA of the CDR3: TGTGCCAGCTCACCACTTAATGACAGAAACTATGGCTACACCTTC.

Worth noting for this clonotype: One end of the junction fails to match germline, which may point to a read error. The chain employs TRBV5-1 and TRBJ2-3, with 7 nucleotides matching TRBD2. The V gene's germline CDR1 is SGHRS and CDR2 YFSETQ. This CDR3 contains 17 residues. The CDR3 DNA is TGCACCAGCAGCCTGCGGCCCAGCGGGGTGTTACCAGATACGCAGTATTTT. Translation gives CTSSLRPSGVLPDTQYF.

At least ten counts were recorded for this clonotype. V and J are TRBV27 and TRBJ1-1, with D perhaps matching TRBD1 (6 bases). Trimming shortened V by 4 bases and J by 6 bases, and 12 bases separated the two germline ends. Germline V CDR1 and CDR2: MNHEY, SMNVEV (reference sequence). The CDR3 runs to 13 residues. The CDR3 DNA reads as TGTGCCAGCAGTTCCCTCGACAGGTCTGAAGCTTTCTTT. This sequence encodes CASSSLDRSEAFF.

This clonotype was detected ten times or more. CDR3 sequence reads: CASSGGQGHNSPLHF. In DNA form, the CDR3 reads TGTGCCAGCAGCGGGGGACAGGGCCATAATTCACCCCTCCACTTT. The rearrangement uses TRBV9 and TRBJ1-6, with TRBD1 matching 9 bases. CDR3 length: 15 residues. Trimming at V came to 3 bases and at J to 5 bases, leaving 3 bases not matched to a gene. Per germline, CDR1 SGDLS and CDR2 YYNGEE. Full variable domain (missing parts from reference TRBV9 and TRBJ1-6): DSGVTQTPKHLITATGQRVTLRCSPRSGDLSVYWYQQSLDQGLQFLIQYYNGEERAKGNILERFSAQQFPDLHSELNLSSLELGDSALYFCASSGGQGHNSPLHFGNGTRLTVT.

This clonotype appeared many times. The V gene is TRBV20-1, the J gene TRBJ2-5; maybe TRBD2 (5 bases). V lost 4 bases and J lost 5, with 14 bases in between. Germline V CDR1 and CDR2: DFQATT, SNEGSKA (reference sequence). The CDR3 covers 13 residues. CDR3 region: CSATPLARETQYF. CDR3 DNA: TGCAGTGCTACCCCTCTAGCAAGGGAGACCCAGTACTTC.

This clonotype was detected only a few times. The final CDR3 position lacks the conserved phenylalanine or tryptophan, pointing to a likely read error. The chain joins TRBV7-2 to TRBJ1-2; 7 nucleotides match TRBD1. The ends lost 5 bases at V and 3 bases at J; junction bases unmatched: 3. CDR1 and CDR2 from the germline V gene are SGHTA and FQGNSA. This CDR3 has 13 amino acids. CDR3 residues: CASSRDRDYGYTC. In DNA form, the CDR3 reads TGTGCCAGCAGCCGGGACAGAGACTATGGCTACACCTGC.

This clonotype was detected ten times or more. The CDR3 here is CASSLSAGNTGELFF. In nucleotides, the CDR3 is TGTGCCAGCAGTTTATCGGCCGGCAACACCGGGGAGCTGTTTTTT. This rearrangement joins TRBV12-3 or TRBV12-4 to TRBJ2-2, with D hard to call. The CDR3 sequence is 15 residues long. V was shortened by 2 bases and J by 2 bases, with 9 bases between the two germline ends.

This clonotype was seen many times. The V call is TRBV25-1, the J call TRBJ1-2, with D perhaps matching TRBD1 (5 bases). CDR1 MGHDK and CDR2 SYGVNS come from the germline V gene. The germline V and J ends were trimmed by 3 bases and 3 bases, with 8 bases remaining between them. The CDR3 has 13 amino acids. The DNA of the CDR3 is TGTGCCAGCAGTGACCAGGGCCACTATGGCTACACCTTC. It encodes CASSDQGHYGYTF.

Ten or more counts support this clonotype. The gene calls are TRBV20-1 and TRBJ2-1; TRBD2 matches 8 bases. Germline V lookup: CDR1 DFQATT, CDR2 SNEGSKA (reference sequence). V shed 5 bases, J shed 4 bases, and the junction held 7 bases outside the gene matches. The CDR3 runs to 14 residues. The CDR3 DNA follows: TGCAGTGCTCGTAGCGGGGTGGGGTACAATGAGCAGTTCTTC. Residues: CSARSGVGYNEQFF.

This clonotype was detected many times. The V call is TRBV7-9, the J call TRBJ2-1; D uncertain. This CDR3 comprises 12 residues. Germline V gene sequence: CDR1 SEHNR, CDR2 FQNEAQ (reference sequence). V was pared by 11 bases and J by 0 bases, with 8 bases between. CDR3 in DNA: TGTGCCGGCCTGAGCTCCTACAATGAGCAGTTCTTC. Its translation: CAGLSSYNEQFF.

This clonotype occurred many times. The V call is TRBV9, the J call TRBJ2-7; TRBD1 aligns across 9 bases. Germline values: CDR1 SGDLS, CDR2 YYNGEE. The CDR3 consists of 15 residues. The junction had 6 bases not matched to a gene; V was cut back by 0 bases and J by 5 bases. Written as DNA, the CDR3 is TGTGCCAGCAGCGTAGGCCCCGGGACAGGGAACGAGCAGTACTTC. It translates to CASSVGPGTGNEQYF.

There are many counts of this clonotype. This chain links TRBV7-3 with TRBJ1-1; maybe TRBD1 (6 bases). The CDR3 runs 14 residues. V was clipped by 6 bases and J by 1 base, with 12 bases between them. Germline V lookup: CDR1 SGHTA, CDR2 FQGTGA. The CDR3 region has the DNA TGTGCCAGCAGTTCCCAGGGGTCGAACACTGAAGCTTTCTTT. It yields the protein CASSSQGSNTEAFF.

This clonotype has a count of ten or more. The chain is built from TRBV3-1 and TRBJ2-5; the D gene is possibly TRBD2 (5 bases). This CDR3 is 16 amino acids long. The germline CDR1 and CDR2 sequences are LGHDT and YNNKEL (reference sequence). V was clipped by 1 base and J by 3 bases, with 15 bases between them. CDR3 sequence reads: CASSQGLGRGKETQYF. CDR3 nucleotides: TGTGCCAGCAGCCAAGGGCTCGGTAGAGGGAAAGAGACCCAGTACTTC.